Below are 32 T cell receptor beta chains sequenced from a single sample in a study of blood T cell repertoires in COVID-19 (dated by TCRdb to 2018 to 2020). The library was made by the immunoSEQ multiplex PCR assay. Not all clones reach the TCRdb copy of this immuneACCESS table, which keeps in-frame sequences only. Checked studies attribute under half of the gap to unresolved V genes and leave the rest unexplained. The table for this sample lists roughly 95,000 clones; around 81% of them were counted only once. The ten largest clones capture 4.1% of the sample. Source material: peripheral blood. These receptors all stem from a man aged 55 to 70 with acute or convalescent COVID-19.

Regarding this clone: The germline gene is not matched at one end of the junction; a read error may be the cause. The chain recombines TRBV23-1 with TRBJ1-2, with TRBD1 identical over 9 bases. TRBV23-1 is flagged as an ORF with uncertain function. The length of the CDR3 is 13 residues. CDR3 sequence reads: CASSQSKIGTGSF. The CDR3 DNA follows: TGCGCCAGCAGTCAATCGAAAATCGGGACAGGGTCCTTC.

CDR3 bases: TGTGCCAGCAGTCGCAGGAAATTAGACAGATCTGAGACCCAGTACTTC. As protein: CASSRRKLDRSETQYF. This chain connects TRBV6-2 or TRBV6-3 to TRBJ2-5; D possibly corresponds to TRBD1 (5 bases). The CDR3 is 16 amino acids. Germline CDR1 is MNHEY and CDR2 is SVGEGT. Trimming stripped 5 bases from V and 5 bases from J, with 21 bases between.

The chain links TRBV29-1 to TRBJ2-1; D might be TRBD2 (5 bases). The CDR3 length is 11 residues. Germline assignment: CDR1 SQVTM and CDR2 ANQGSEA. Trimming left V 5 bases short and J 6 bases short, with 8 bases between. CDR3 region: CSVNGGNEQFF. In DNA, the CDR3 is TGCAGCGTTAACGGAGGCAATGAGCAGTTCTTC.

The CDR3 loop is CASSLGREDEQFF. The CDR3 DNA is TGCGCCAGCAGCTTGGGCAGGGAAGATGAGCAGTTCTTC. The rearrangement joins TRBV5-1 to TRBJ2-1, with a possible D match to TRBD1 (5 bases). Germline loops: CDR1 SGHRS, CDR2 YFSETQ. Trimming cost V 0 bases and J 8 bases, with 9 bases left between them. CDR3 size: 13 residues.

For the CDR3, the DNA is TGTGCCAGCAGCCCACCGGACAGTGAAGCTTTCTTT. It translates to CASSPPDSEAFF. V usage is TRBV9 and J usage is TRBJ1-1, with D maybe TRBD1 (6 bases). This CDR3 is 12 amino acids long. The V and J ends lost 4 bases and 7 bases respectively, with 11 bases between them. Germline V gene lookup returns CDR1 SGDLS and CDR2 YYNGEE. The variable domain in full, with the rest retrieved from reference TRBV9 and TRBJ1-1, is DSGVTQTPKHLITATGQRVTLRCSPRSGDLSVYWYQQSLDQGLQFLIQYYNGEERAKGNILERFSAQQFPDLHSELNLSSLELGDSALYFCASSPPDSEAFFGQGTRLTVV.

The V and J genes are TRBV12-3 or TRBV12-4 and TRBJ2-7; 10 nucleotides align to TRBD1. This CDR3 contains 13 residues. V was clipped by 5 bases and J by 4 bases; unmatched bases: 2. The CDR3 protein is CASSRQGAYEQYF. DNA of the CDR3: TGTGCCAGCAGTCGACAGGGGGCTTACGAGCAGTACTTC.

V usage is TRBV13 and J usage is TRBJ2-5, with 11 bases lining up with TRBD2. The CDR3 totals 16 residues. J lost 4 bases, V lost 3 bases, and 7 bases had no gene match. Germline V gene sequence: CDR1 PRHDT, CDR2 FYEKMQ (reference sequence). In nucleotides, the CDR3 is TGTGCCAGCAGCTTGAGACTAGCGGGGTCTGGAGAGACCCAGTACTTC. It specifies CASSLRLAGSGETQYF. Using reference TRBV13 and TRBJ2-5 for the parts outside the CDR3, the full variable domain is AAGVIQSPRHLIKEKRETATLKCYPIPRHDTVYWYQQGPGQDPQFLISFYEKMQSDKGSIPDRFSAQQFSDYHSELNMSSLELGDSALYFCASSLRLAGSGETQYFGPGTRLLVL.

The chain has TRBV3-1 (or the pseudogene TRBV3-2) and TRBJ1-2, with D possibly being TRBD1 (6 bases). Trimming removed 4 bases at V and 6 bases at J, with 9 bases between. Germline V gene sequence: CDR1 LGHDT, CDR2 YNNKEL (reference sequence). The CDR3 loop spans 12 amino acids. In DNA, the CDR3 is TGTGCCAGCAGCCGGACAGAAAATGGCTACACCTTC. Protein product: CASSRTENGYTF.

The chain links TRBV28 to TRBJ2-3; D perhaps matches TRBD2 (5 bases). Trimming cost V 4 bases and J 10 bases, with 18 bases left between them. The CDR3 spans 14 residues. The V gene's germline CDR1 is MDHEN and CDR2 SYDVKM. The CDR3 region is CASSSGGLLGSQYF. The CDR3 DNA reads as TGTGCCAGCAGTTCAGGAGGCCTTTTAGGGTCGCAGTATTTT.

Only a few counts were recorded for this clone. The J gene is TRBJ1-2, the V gene TRBV9; TRBD1 might be the D (5 bases). This CDR3 is 11 amino acids long. Trimming pared 4 bases from V and 7 bases from J, leaving 8 bases between. CDR1 SGDLS and CDR2 YYNGEE come from the germline V gene. The CDR3 DNA sequence: TGTGCCAGCAGCCGCGGGGCTGGCTACACCTTC. It encodes CASSRGAGYTF. The variable domain in full, with the rest retrieved from reference TRBV9 and TRBJ1-2, is DSGVTQTPKHLITATGQRVTLRCSPRSGDLSVYWYQQSLDQGLQFLIQYYNGEERAKGNILERFSAQQFPDLHSELNLSSLELGDSALYFCASSRGAGYTFGSGTRLTVV.

This clone has a single count. The gene calls are TRBV5-1 and TRBJ2-2, with D perhaps TRBD1 (5 bases). V lost 2 bases, J lost 1 base, and 12 bases lay in between. The CDR3 length is 16 residues. Germline V gene data show CDR1 as SGHRS and CDR2 as YFSETQ. DNA of the CDR3: TGCGCCAGCAGCTTACTGACAGAAATGAACACCGGGGAGCTGTTTTTT. This sequence encodes CASSLLTEMNTGELFF.

This clone was seen a few times. The chain's CDR3 is CASSQQGNGYTF. The DNA for the CDR3 is TGTGCCAGCAGTCAGCAGGGGAATGGCTACACCTTC. This chain links TRBV28 with TRBJ1-2; TRBD1 might be the D (6 bases). This CDR3 region has 12 residues. Trimming took off 5 bases at V and 6 bases at J, with 10 bases between the two ends. The germline CDR1 and CDR2 sequences are MDHEN and SYDVKM.

J is TRBJ1-6 and V is TRBV2; 9 bases line up with TRBD1. J gave up 9 bases and V 6 bases, and 6 bases lay outside the gene matches. The CDR3 covers 14 residues. Germline lookup yields CDR1 SNHLY and CDR2 FYNNEI. CDR3 in amino acids: CASRIDRGFSPLHF. CDR3 bases: TGTGCCAGCAGGATCGACAGGGGGTTTTCACCCCTCCACTTT. The variable domain in full, with the rest retrieved from reference TRBV2 and TRBJ1-6, is EPEVTQTPSHQVTQMGQEVILRCVPISNHLYFYWYRQILGQKVEFLVSFYNNEISEKSEIFDDQFSVERPDGSNFTLKIRSTKLEDSAMYFCASRIDRGFSPLHFGNGTRLTVT.

Comments on this clone: Different DNA sequences within this sample yield the same CDR3. The CDR3 DNA reads as TGTGCCAGCAGTTTAGGGAGTTCACCCCTCCACTTT. Translation: CASSLGSSPLHF. The chain has TRBV28 and TRBJ1-6, with no clear D. Trimming cost V 2 bases and J 9 bases, with 5 bases left between them. The CDR3 totals 12 residues. In germline, CDR1 is MDHEN, CDR2 SYDVKM.

The chain links TRBV2 to TRBJ1-1; the match to TRBD1 covers 8 bases. Germline lookup yields CDR1 SNHLY and CDR2 FYNNEI. There are 12 residues in the CDR3. The CDR3 DNA follows: TGTGTCTCAGGGGGCAGGAACACTGAAGCTTTCTTT. It yields the protein CVSGGRNTEAFF.

The V call is TRBV6-5, the J call TRBJ2-1, with TRBD1 matching over 7 bases. The germline gives CDR1 MNHEY, CDR2 SVGAGI. V lost 7 bases to trimming and J lost 2 bases; unmatched junction nucleotides: 8. This CDR3 has 15 residues. CDR3 coding DNA: TGTGCCAGCAACCAAGACAGGGAGACCTACAATGAGCAGTTCTTC. It encodes CASNQDRETYNEQFF.

The CDR3 here is CASRQAVDTEAFF. CDR3 in DNA: TGTGCCAGCAGGCAGGCTGTTGACACTGAAGCTTTCTTT. The chain links TRBV28 to TRBJ1-1; D call uncertain. Deletions cut 6 bases from V and 3 bases from J, with 11 bases between. CDR1 is MDHEN, CDR2 SYDVKM, per germline. The CDR3 contains 13 residues.

The chain employs TRBV5-6 and TRBJ1-4, with 7 bases aligning to TRBD1. Germline trimming cut 5 bases from V and 3 bases from J; bases unmatched to any gene: 4. The CDR3 runs to 14 residues. Germline V gene sequence: CDR1 SGHDT, CDR2 YYEEEE. CDR3 loop: CASRPTGPNEKLFF. As DNA, the CDR3 is TGTGCCAGCAGACCGACAGGGCCTAATGAAAAACTGTTTTTT.

This clone was seen a single time. The V call is TRBV29-1, the J call TRBJ1-1; 8 nucleotides agree with TRBD1. CDR1 is SQVTM and CDR2 is ANQGSEA in the germline V gene. CDR3 length equals 13 residues. J lost 1 base, V lost 5 bases, and 3 bases had no gene match. The CDR3 DNA follows: TGCAGCGTTTGGACAGGGCAGAACACTGAAGCTTTCTTT. The encoded protein is CSVWTGQNTEAFF.

J is TRBJ2-3 and V is TRBV5-1; the D gene is possibly TRBD2 (5 bases). The germline V gene encodes CDR1 SGHRS and CDR2 YFSETQ. The CDR3 totals 14 residues. V was shortened by 3 bases and J by 5 bases, with 13 bases between the two germline ends. CDR3 DNA sequence: TGCGCCAGCAGCTACTCGAGGGCGCTAGATACGCAGTATTTT. This codes for CASSYSRALDTQYF.

The V gene is TRBV11-2, the J gene TRBJ2-3, with 15 positions matching TRBD2. The CDR3 has 17 amino acids. The germline CDR1 and CDR2 sequences are SGHAT and FQNNGV. Germline trimming cut 5 bases from V and 2 bases from J; bases unmatched to any gene: 5. CDR3 amino acids: CASSPRTSGRATDTQYF. CDR3 coding DNA: TGTGCCAGCAGCCCCCGGACTAGCGGGAGGGCCACAGATACGCAGTATTTT.

This clone was recorded at least ten times. V is TRBV25-1 and J is TRBJ2-3; D might be TRBD2 (6 bases). Germline CDR1 MGHDK, CDR2 SYGVNS. V was pared by 3 bases and J by 6 bases, with 13 bases between. The length of the CDR3 is 14 residues. CDR3 loop: CASSDLRGRDTQYF. The CDR3 DNA is TGTGCCAGCAGTGATCTCCGGGGGAGGGATACGCAGTATTTT.

V is TRBV19 and J is TRBJ2-3; D is perhaps TRBD2 (5 bases). V was pared by 1 base and J by 6 bases, with 17 bases between. From germline, CDR1 is LNHDA and CDR2 SQIVND (reference sequence). There are 16 residues in the CDR3. CDR3 coding DNA: TGTGCCAGTAGTATAGCCTGGGCGGGCGCCCGTGATACGCAGTATTTT. Amino acids: CASSIAWAGARDTQYF.

The rearrangement links TRBV6-5 to TRBJ1-2; TRBD1 agrees at 7 bases. The CDR3 length is 16 residues. Losses at the gene ends were 0 bases for V and 5 bases for J; bases not matched to a gene: 9. Germline values: CDR1 MNHEY, CDR2 SVGAGI. CDR3 sequence: CASSYSAGGVEYGYTF. The CDR3 DNA is TGTGCCAGCAGTTACTCGGCAGGGGGAGTCGAGTATGGCTACACCTTC.

This sequence joins TRBV6-2 or TRBV6-3 and TRBJ1-1; unclear D gene. This CDR3 region has 11 residues. Per the germline V gene, CDR1 is MNHEY and CDR2 is SVGEGT. Trimming left V 4 bases short and J 11 bases short, with 11 bases between. The CDR3 bases are TGTGCCAGCAGTTGGAGCCGAAAGGCTTTCTTT. This translates into CASSWSRKAFF.

The gene calls are TRBV6-5 and TRBJ2-3, with D maybe TRBD2 (5 bases). Trimming pared 2 bases from V and 3 bases from J, leaving 12 bases between. This CDR3 has 15 residues. Germline V gene data show CDR1 as MNHEY and CDR2 as SVGAGI. The DNA of the CDR3 is TGTGCCAGCAGTTACCGTCTGAGGGAGACAGATACGCAGTATTTT. Translated, it gives CASSYRLRETDTQYF.

This rearrangement joins TRBV12-3 or TRBV12-4 to TRBJ1-3; no reliable D call. With 3 bases removed from V and 4 bases from J, the gap between germline ends came to 7 bases. The CDR3 loop spans 13 amino acids. The CDR3 loop is CASSLVGGNTIYF. The CDR3 nucleotides read TGTGCCAGCAGTTTGGTTGGCGGAAACACCATATATTTT.

The J gene is TRBJ2-1, the V gene TRBV4-3, with D possibly matching TRBD1 (5 bases). Germline assignment: CDR1 LGHNA and CDR2 YSLEER. Trimming pared 4 bases from V and 0 bases from J, leaving 13 bases between. This CDR3 region has 16 residues. The DNA of the CDR3 is TGCGCCAGCAGCCCTATAACAGGCTTCTCCTACAATGAGCAGTTCTTC. Translation gives CASSPITGFSYNEQFF.

This sequence joins TRBV30 and TRBJ1-2; D call uncertain. Trimming took 2 bases from V and 0 from J, leaving 10 bases between them. Germline lookup yields CDR1 GTSNPN and CDR2 SVGIG (reference sequence). The CDR3 length is 14 residues. The CDR3 sequence is CAWSRGRANYGYTF. CDR3 DNA sequence: TGTGCCTGGAGTAGAGGGAGGGCTAACTATGGCTACACCTTC.

The sample holds a few counts of this clone. This chain joins TRBV7-9 and TRBJ2-1; no firm D call. The CDR3 sequence is 14 residues long. V lost 3 bases and J lost 4, with 10 bases in between. Germline loops: CDR1 SEHNR, CDR2 FQNEAQ (reference sequence). DNA for the CDR3: TGTGCCAGCAGCTTCGGCGGTAGTTACAATGAGCAGTTCTTC. This codes for CASSFGGSYNEQFF.

The chain carries TRBV11-3 and TRBJ2-7, with D hard to call. The germline V gene encodes CDR1 SGHNT and CDR2 YENEEA. V lost 2 bases and J 3 bases, leaving 2 bases between the germline ends. This CDR3 contains 11 residues. Here the CDR3 DNA reads TGTGCCAGCAGCTTATACTACGAGCAGTACTTC. Its translation: CASSLYYEQYF.

The rearrangement links TRBV3-1 (or the pseudogene TRBV3-2) to TRBJ1-1, with a possible D match to TRBD1 (5 bases). V lost 8 bases and J lost 0, with 16 bases in between. CDR1 and CDR2 (germline): LGHDT, YNNKEL (reference sequence). This CDR3 comprises 15 residues. CDR3 DNA sequence: TGTGCCAGCGCGGCGGGGGGGATTGTGAACACTGAAGCTTTCTTT. It yields the protein CASAAGGIVNTEAFF.